This TCR beta chain was retrieved from a study of cytomegalovirus exposure and HLA in healthy donors. Study conclusions and caveats: In a later analysis, HLA-associated beta chains showed higher expansion and lower generation probabilities than comparable chains.

Primers: 60 Vbeta forward and 13 Jbeta reverse. Profiled with immunoSEQ multiplex PCR; TCRdb holds only in-frame clones, not every one. Of some 180,000 clones in the sample, about 10% were seen once. The CDR3 totals 14 residues. CDR1 and CDR2 (germline): SGHKS, YYEKEE (reference sequence). Trimming pared 1 base from V and 8 bases from J, leaving 13 bases between. Concerning this clone: As yet, its antigen is unknown.

Specimen: PBMCs. The chain joins TRBV5-5 to TRBJ2-1; D is perhaps TRBD2 (6 bases). The sequence was collected from a woman in her twenties or thirties in good health and CMV-seropositive. CDR3 nucleotide sequence: TGTGCCAGCAGCTTGTGGGAGGCTGTCGATGAGCAGTTCTTC. Translating it yields CASSLWEAVDEQFF.